What follows are 2 T cell receptor beta chains derived from one specimen sequenced in a study of blood T cell repertoires in COVID-19. Measured with immunoSEQ multiplex PCR; TCRdb has only the in-frame clones, and not every one. This sample has 200,000 or so clones, with around 87% found just once. Specimen: PBMCs or T cells enriched from blood (not recorded which). These receptors were obtained from a man in his thirties or forties in a cohort exposed to, infected with or recovered from COVID-19 (not recorded which).

Written as DNA, the CDR3 is TGTGCCAGCAGCCTTTTAGGGAGGGGCATCAATCAGCCCCAGCATTTT. It yields the protein CASSLLGRGINQPQHF. The V gene is TRBV27, the J gene TRBJ1-5; D possibly corresponds to TRBD1 (5 bases). This CDR3 spans 16 amino acids. The germline CDR1 and CDR2 sequences are MNHEY and SMNVEV (reference sequence). Trimming cost V 6 bases and J 3 bases, with 18 bases left between them.

This sequence joins TRBV7-3 and TRBJ1-3; D is unresolved. The CDR3 runs 16 residues. Per the germline V gene, CDR1 is SGHTA and CDR2 is FQGTGA. The V and J ends lost 0 bases and 4 bases respectively, with 13 bases between them. CDR3 loop: CASSLTGGRGGNTIYF. CDR3 nucleotide sequence: TGTGCCAGCAGCTTAACGGGAGGGCGAGGAGGAAACACCATATATTTT.